This TCR beta chain was obtained from a study of shared clonotypes between healthy human individuals. Study summary: The cohort comprised a couple of women and a few men. Their ages spanned 18 to 49 years. Study conclusions and caveats: When compared with the clonotypes that were shared by all four sorted-subset donors, the non-shared clonotypes turned out to have lower generation probabilities.

Splitting of CD4+ cells produced CD45RA+ naive and CD45RA-negative memory subsets. CDR3 length equals 17 residues. Germline V gene lookup returns CDR1 MNHNS and CDR2 SASEGT. Trimming left V 4 bases short and J 3 bases short, with 19 bases between. Concerning this clone itself: The target antigen is unknown.

As processed by the authors: ImmunoSEQ output lacked quality scores and full-length reads, limiting matched filtering. Profiling relied on immunoSEQ multiplex PCR, and the TCRdb table lists in-frame clones only, not all of them. V and J calls and clone size are as listed in that table; D and trimming were resolved from the DNA. The sample has under 1,900,000 clones; approximately 98.5% are singletons. Sample: naive CD4+ T cells sorted from blood. Subset noted: CD45RA+ positively selected. The source of this sequence is a man aged 25-40 years in good health. V and J are TRBV6-1 and TRBJ1-5; no reliable D call. Written as DNA, the CDR3 is TGTGCCAGCAGTGGATTAGGAATTGGAATGAACAATCAGCCCCAGCATTTT. Residues: CASSGLGIGMNNQPQHF.